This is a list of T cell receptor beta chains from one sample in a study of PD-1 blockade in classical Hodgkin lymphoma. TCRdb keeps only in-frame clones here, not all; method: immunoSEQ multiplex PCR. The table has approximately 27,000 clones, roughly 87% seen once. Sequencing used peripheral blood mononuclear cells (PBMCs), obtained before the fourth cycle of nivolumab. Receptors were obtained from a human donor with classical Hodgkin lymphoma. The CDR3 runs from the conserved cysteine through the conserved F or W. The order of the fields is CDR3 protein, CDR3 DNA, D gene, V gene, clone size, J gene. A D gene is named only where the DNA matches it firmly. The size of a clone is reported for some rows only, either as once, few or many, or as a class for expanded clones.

CDR3aa: CASSDSEGRADTQYF
CDR3nt: TGTGCCAGCAGTGACTCGGAGGGGAGGGCAGATACGCAGTATTTT
d_gene: TRBD2
v_gene: TRBV6-4
abundance: NA
j_gene: TRBJ2-3

CDR3aa: CASSPGQSYEQYF
CDR3nt: TGTGCCAGCAGCCCGGGACAGTCCTACGAGCAGTACTTC
d_gene: TRBD1
v_gene: TRBV5-4
abundance: once
j_gene: TRBJ2-7

CDR3aa: CASSSQWGVGHRETQYF
CDR3nt: TGCGCCAGCAGCTCTCAATGGGGGGTCGGCCACAGGGAGACCCAGTACTTC
d_gene: NA
v_gene: TRBV4-1
abundance: NA
j_gene: TRBJ2-5

CDR3aa: CASSTPTGELFF
CDR3nt: TGTGCCAGCAGTACCCCGACCGGGGAGCTGTTTTTT
d_gene: NA
v_gene: TRBV28
abundance: once
j_gene: TRBJ2-2

CDR3aa: CASSLTGRESGGRYEQFF
CDR3nt: TGTGCCAGCAGCTTAACGGGTCGGGAAAGCGGGGGTCGTTATGAGCAGTTCTTC
d_gene: TRBD2
v_gene: TRBV7-3
abundance: once
j_gene: TRBJ2-1

CDR3aa: CASSLRATGMQRPASKGDEQFF
CDR3nt: TGCGCCAGCAGCTTGAGGGCGACAGGGATGCAGCGGCCGGCCAGCAAGGGGGATGAGCAGTTCTTC
d_gene: TRBD1
v_gene: TRBV5-1
abundance: NA
j_gene: TRBJ2-1

CDR3aa: CASSPGLAGPEQYF
CDR3nt: TGTGCCAGCAGCCCGGGACTAGCGGGGCCCGAGCAGTACTTC
d_gene: TRBD2
v_gene: TRBV2
abundance: NA
j_gene: TRBJ2-7

CDR3aa: CASSQITGIRRPDLF
CDR3nt: TGTGCCAGCAGCCAAATTACAGGGATCCGGAGGCCCGACCTCTTT
d_gene: NA
v_gene: TRBV5-4
abundance: NA
j_gene: TRBJ1-1

CDR3aa: CASSFDGNTEAFF
CDR3nt: TGTGCTAGCAGCTTCGACGGGAACACTGAAGCTTTCTTT
d_gene: NA
v_gene: TRBV7-7
abundance: NA
j_gene: TRBJ1-1

CDR3aa: CASRRGQASGNTIYF
CDR3nt: TGTGCCAGCAGAAGGGGACAGGCCTCTGGAAACACCATATATTTT
d_gene: TRBD1
v_gene: TRBV9
abundance: NA
j_gene: TRBJ1-3

CDR3aa: CASSLRGPNYGYTF
CDR3nt: TGTGCCAGCAGCCTCAGGGGGCCTAACTATGGCTACACCTTC
d_gene: TRBD1
v_gene: TRBV6-5
abundance: NA
j_gene: TRBJ1-2

CDR3aa: CASSTTLEVRADTQYF
CDR3nt: TGCGCCAGCAGCACGACCCTCGAGGTTAGGGCAGATACGCAGTATTTT
d_gene: NA
v_gene: TRBV5-1
abundance: NA
j_gene: TRBJ2-3

CDR3aa: CASRETPWVRYEQYF
CDR3nt: TGTGCCAGCAGGGAGACCCCATGGGTCCGCTACGAGCAGTACTTC
d_gene: NA
v_gene: TRBV6-5
abundance: NA
j_gene: TRBJ2-7

CDR3aa: CSVATGMTDTQYF
CDR3nt: TGCAGCGTCGCGACAGGAATGACAGATACGCAGTATTTT
d_gene: NA
v_gene: TRBV29-1
abundance: NA
j_gene: TRBJ2-3